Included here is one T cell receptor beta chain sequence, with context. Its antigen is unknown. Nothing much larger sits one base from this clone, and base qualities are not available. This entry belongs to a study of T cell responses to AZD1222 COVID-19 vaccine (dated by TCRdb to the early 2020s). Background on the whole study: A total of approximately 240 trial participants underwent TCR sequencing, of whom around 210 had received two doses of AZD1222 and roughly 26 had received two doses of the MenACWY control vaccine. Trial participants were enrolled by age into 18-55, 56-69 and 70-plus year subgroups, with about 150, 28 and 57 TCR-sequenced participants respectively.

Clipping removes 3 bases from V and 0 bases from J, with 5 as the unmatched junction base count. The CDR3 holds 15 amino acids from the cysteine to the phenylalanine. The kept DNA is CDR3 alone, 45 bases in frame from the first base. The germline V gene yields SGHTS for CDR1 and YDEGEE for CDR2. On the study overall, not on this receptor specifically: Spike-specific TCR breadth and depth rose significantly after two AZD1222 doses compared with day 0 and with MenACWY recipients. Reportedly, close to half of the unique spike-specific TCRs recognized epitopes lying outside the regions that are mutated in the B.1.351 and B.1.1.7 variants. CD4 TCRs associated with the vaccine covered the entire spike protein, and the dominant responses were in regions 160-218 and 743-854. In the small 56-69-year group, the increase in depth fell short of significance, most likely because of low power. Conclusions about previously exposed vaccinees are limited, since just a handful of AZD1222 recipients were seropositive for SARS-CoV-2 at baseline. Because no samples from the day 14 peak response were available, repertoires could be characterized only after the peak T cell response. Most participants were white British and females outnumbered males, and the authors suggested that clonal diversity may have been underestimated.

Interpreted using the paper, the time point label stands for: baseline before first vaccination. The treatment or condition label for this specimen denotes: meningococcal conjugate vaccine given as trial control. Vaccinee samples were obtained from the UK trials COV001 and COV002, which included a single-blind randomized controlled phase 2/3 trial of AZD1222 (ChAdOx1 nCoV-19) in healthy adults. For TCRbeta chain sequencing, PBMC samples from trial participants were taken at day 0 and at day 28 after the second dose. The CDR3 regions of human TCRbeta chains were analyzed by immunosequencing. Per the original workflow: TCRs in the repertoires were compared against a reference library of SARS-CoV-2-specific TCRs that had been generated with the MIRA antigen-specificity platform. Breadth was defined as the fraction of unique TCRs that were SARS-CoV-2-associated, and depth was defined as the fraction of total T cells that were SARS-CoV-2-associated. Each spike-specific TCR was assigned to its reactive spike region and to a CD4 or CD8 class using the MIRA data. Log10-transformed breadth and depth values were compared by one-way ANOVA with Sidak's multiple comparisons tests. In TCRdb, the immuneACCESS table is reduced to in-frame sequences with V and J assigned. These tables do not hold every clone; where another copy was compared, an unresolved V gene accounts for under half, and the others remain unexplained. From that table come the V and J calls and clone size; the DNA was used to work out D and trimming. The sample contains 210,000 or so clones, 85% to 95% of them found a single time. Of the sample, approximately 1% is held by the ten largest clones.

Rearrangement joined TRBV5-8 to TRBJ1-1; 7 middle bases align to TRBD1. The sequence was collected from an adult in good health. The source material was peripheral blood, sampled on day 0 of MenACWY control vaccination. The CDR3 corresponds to CASSWAGTVNTEAFF. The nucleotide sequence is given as TGTGCCAGCAGCTGGGCCGGGACAGTGAACACTGAAGCTTTCTTT.